What follows are 12 T cell receptor beta chains derived from one specimen sequenced in a study of T-cell memory formation after mild COVID-19. TCRdb re-called the 5' RACE reads through MiXCR, storing one row per CDR3 protein. The data hold hundreds of thousands of distinct CDR3 sequences, with roughly a fifth observed a single time. The sample taken for sequencing was PBMCs or a T cell subset sorted from them (not recorded which). These receptor sequences come from an adult woman who had mild COVID-19 (a few samples of this study predate the infection). Cell type and time point are not known.

The V call is TRBV5-5, the J call TRBJ1-4; TRBD1 matches 7 bases. The CDR3 extends over 17 amino acids. Trimming removed 4 bases from V and 0 bases from J; junction bases left unmatched: 9. Germline-derived CDR1 and CDR2 are SGHKS and YYEKEE (reference sequence). CDR3 sequence (DNA): TGTGCCAGCAGCCACGTTAGACAGGGAGCAACTAATGAAAAACTGTTTTTT. This encodes CASSHVRQGATNEKLFF.

This chain links TRBV7-3 with TRBJ1-2; 7 bases are shared with TRBD1. V shed 5 bases and J 1 base; nucleotides not matched to a gene: 7. The CDR3 is 15 residues long. CDR1 and CDR2 (germline): SGHTA, FQGTGA. The CDR3 is CASSPSGGYNYGYTF. Here the CDR3 DNA reads TGTGCCAGCAGCCCTTCAGGGGGTTATAACTATGGCTACACCTTC.

This chain links TRBV5-1 with TRBJ2-7; no firm D call. Germline V CDR1 and CDR2: SGHRS, YFSETQ. V was cut by 0 bases and J by 1 base, with 8 bases left in between. The CDR3 totals 14 residues. The CDR3 protein is CASSLVHSSYEQYF. CDR3 coding DNA: TGCGCCAGCAGCTTGGTACATTCATCCTACGAGCAGTACTTC.

This chain uses TRBV7-9 with TRBJ1-1, with 10 bases matching TRBD1. Unmatched junction bases numbered 3, after V lost 5 bases and J lost 0 bases. The CDR3 length is 15 residues. Germline lookup yields CDR1 SEHNR and CDR2 FQNEAQ (reference sequence). This CDR3 is CASSLGQGVNTEAFF. The DNA for the CDR3 is TGTGCCAGCAGCCTCGGACAGGGGGTGAACACTGAAGCTTTCTTT. Looking up the rest from reference TRBV7-9 and TRBJ1-1 gives the full variable domain: DTGVSQNPRHKITKRGQNVTFRCDPISEHNRLYWYRQTLGQGPEFLTYFQNEAQLEKSRLLSDRFSAERPKGSFSTLEIQRTEQGDSAMYLCASSLGQGVNTEAFFGQGTRLTVV.

This clonotype has only a few counts. V is TRBV7-2 and J is TRBJ2-3, with 9 bases that match TRBD1. Germline assignment: CDR1 SGHTA and CDR2 FQGNSA. V was pared by 1 base and J by 6 bases, with 14 bases of the junction left unmatched. The CDR3 is made up of 18 amino acids. DNA for the CDR3: TGTGCCAGCAGCTTAGGGGGGACAGGGTGGGGTTGGACCGATACGCAGTATTTT. Residues: CASSLGGTGWGWTDTQYF. Using reference TRBV7-2 and TRBJ2-3 for the parts outside the CDR3, the full variable domain is GAGVSQSPSNKVTEKGKDVELRCDPISGHTALYWYRQSLGQGLEFLIYFQGNSAPDKSGLPSDRFSAERTGGSVSTLTIQRTQQEDSAVYLCASSLGGTGWGWTDTQYFGPGTRLTVL.

The rearrangement uses TRBV30 and TRBJ2-3; no definite D call. Trimming removed 3 bases from V and 0 bases from J, with 10 bases in between. The CDR3 is made up of 14 amino acids. Germline lookup yields CDR1 GTSNPN and CDR2 SVGIG (reference sequence). The CDR3 spells CAWRPSTSTDTQYF. The CDR3 bases are TGTGCCTGGAGGCCCAGTACTAGCACAGATACGCAGTATTTT.

CDR3 region: CASSELLLAGESYEQFF. CDR3 coding DNA: TGTGCCAGCAGCGAACTGCTATTAGCGGGAGAGAGTTATGAGCAGTTCTTC. The chain links TRBV11-1 to TRBJ2-1, with 9 bases fitting TRBD2. Trimming at V came to 5 bases and at J to 8 bases, leaving 16 bases not matched to a gene. This CDR3 spans 17 amino acids. Germline assignment: CDR1 SGHAT and CDR2 FQDESV (reference sequence).

The V and J genes are TRBV25-1 and TRBJ2-3; 10 bases fit TRBD2. Germline lookup yields CDR1 MGHDK and CDR2 SYGVNS. This CDR3 comprises 16 residues. V gave up 10 bases and J gave up 1 base; unmatched junction bases: 11. CDR3 sequence reads: CATKPGLAGGTDTQYF. In DNA form, the CDR3 reads TGTGCCACCAAGCCTGGGCTAGCGGGGGGCACAGATACGCAGTATTTT.

The chain uses TRBV19 and TRBJ1-2; D not resolved. The V gene's germline CDR1 is LNHDA and CDR2 SQIVND (reference sequence). CDR3 size: 12 residues. V lost 5 bases and J lost 8, with 12 bases in between. DNA of the CDR3: TGTGCCAGTAGTCCCCAGGCGGGAGGCTACACCTTC. Encoded protein: CASSPQAGGYTF. The whole variable domain, remainder taken from reference TRBV19 and TRBJ1-2, is DGGITQSPKYLFRKEGQNVTLSCEQNLNHDAMYWYRQDPGQGLRLIYYSQIVNDFQKGDIAEGYSVSREKKESFPLTVTSAQKNPTAFYLCASSPQAGGYTFGSGTRLTVV.

The sample holds many counts of this clonotype. The rearrangement uses TRBV19 and TRBJ2-3; tentatively, D is TRBD2 (6 bases). Looked up from germline, CDR1 is LNHDA and CDR2 is SQIVND (reference sequence). The CDR3 length is 17 residues. Trimming shortened V by 0 bases and J by 3 bases, and 16 bases separated the two germline ends. CDR3 in DNA: TGTGCCAGTAGTATAGACCCCTCAGCGGGCGGGACAGATACGCAGTATTTT. Amino acids: CASSIDPSAGGTDTQYF.

The chain uses TRBV29-1 and TRBJ2-5; possible D gene TRBD1, 6 bases. The CDR3 is 12 amino acids. From germline, CDR1 is SQVTM and CDR2 ANQGSEA. The V end lost 7 bases, the J end lost 2 bases, and 11 bases lay between the germline ends. CDR3 region: CSGLGQQETQYF. As DNA, the CDR3 is TGCAGCGGCCTGGGACAACAAGAGACCCAGTACTTC.

The chain employs TRBV12-3 or TRBV12-4 and TRBJ2-3, with D perhaps matching TRBD1 (6 bases). This CDR3 comprises 16 residues. Deletions cut 3 bases from V and 4 bases from J, with 17 bases between. CDR3 amino acids: CASSFEQGNAADTQYF. The CDR3 nucleotides read TGTGCCAGCAGTTTCGAACAGGGCAATGCCGCAGATACGCAGTATTTT.